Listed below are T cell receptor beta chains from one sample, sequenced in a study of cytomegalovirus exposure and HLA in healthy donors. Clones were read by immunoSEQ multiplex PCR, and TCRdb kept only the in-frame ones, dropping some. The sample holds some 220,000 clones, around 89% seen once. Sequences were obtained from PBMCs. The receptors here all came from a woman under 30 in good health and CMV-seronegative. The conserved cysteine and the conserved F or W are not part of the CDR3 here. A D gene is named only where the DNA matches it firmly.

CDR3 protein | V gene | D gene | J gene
ASSLEGQGRNEQF | TRBV7-7 | TRBD1 | TRBJ2-1
ASSQDGEQGTFYNEQF | TRBV4-2 | NA | TRBJ2-1
ASSPGSGYNEQF | TRBV7-9 | NA | TRBJ2-1
ASSQGGGELDEQF | TRBV4-3 | NA | TRBJ2-1
ASRTGGQETQY | TRBV2 | TRBD1 | TRBJ2-5
ASSLYGSSGRGPGELF | TRBV11-2 | TRBD2 | TRBJ2-2
ASSIPEGAQPQH | TRBV5-4 | TRBD1 | TRBJ1-5
ASSLNGRAYEQY | TRBV7-2 | TRBD2 | TRBJ2-7
AWSTSGNHEQY | TRBV30 | TRBD2 | TRBJ2-7
ASSMGLYNEQF | TRBV19 | NA | TRBJ2-1
ASSLSGGGNQPQH | TRBV7-3 | NA | TRBJ1-5
AWSEIRDYEQY | TRBV30 | NA | TRBJ2-7
SVSLAGYEQY | TRBV29-1 | TRBD2 | TRBJ2-7
ASSPRGLAGGQDLPYEQY | TRBV9 | TRBD2 | TRBJ2-7
ASSHPMRDKNIQY | TRBV4-1 | NA | TRBJ2-4
ASSRGQGADNEQF | TRBV7-3 | TRBD1 | TRBJ2-1
AIRSGGNSNQPQH | TRBV10-3 | TRBD1 | TRBJ1-5
ASSIGAVQY | TRBV19 | NA | TRBJ2-3
ASSPIDRPYGYT | TRBV18 | NA | TRBJ1-2
ASSAQGARRKLF | TRBV10-1 | TRBD1 | TRBJ1-4
ASSLARRTGTTLNTEAF | TRBV7-9 | TRBD1 | TRBJ1-1
ASITSGGAEAF | TRBV19 | NA | TRBJ1-1
ASSPYQFPRAENGQY | TRBV13 | NA | TRBJ2-7
ASSERKREIGEQF | TRBV6-1 | TRBD2 | TRBJ2-1
ASSPNGDTQY | TRBV11-2 | NA | TRBJ2-3
ASSPSPGRRVSTEPQH | TRBV27 | NA | TRBJ1-5
ASSEDMASTDTQY | TRBV6-1 | NA | TRBJ2-3
ASRFEVASKTQY | TRBV5-8 | NA | TRBJ2-5
ASSGLGATEAF | TRBV18 | NA | TRBJ1-1
ASSQGSLDEAF | TRBV7-6 | NA | TRBJ1-1
ASSPGQRETQY | TRBV5-1 | TRBD1 | TRBJ2-5
ASRGIQETQY | TRBV7-9 | NA | TRBJ2-5
ASSPASYSAPAKNIQY | TRBV18 | NA | TRBJ2-4
ARSPRWVAGGPSSYNEQF | TRBV5-3 | TRBD2 | TRBJ2-1
ASSVLGGSNYGYT | TRBV9 | NA | TRBJ1-2
ASSLARVPTGELF | TRBV7-2 | NA | TRBJ2-2
ASSLGGGGVNYEQY | TRBV5-4 | TRBD2 | TRBJ2-7